A single sample gave rise to the 16 T cell receptor beta chains below, sequenced in a study of regulatory T cells in long-lasting Graves disease. As for time point: persistent/refractory GD, antithyroid drugs over 5 years with positive TRAb. RNA extracted from PBMCs served as the sequencing template. Researchers made TCR beta libraries by using iRepertoire HTBI primers and running Arm-PCR on CDR3 regions. TCRdb analysed the multiplex PCR reads with MiXCR anew, one entry per CDR3 protein. The sample carries more than 350,000 distinct CDR3 sequences, around 20% recorded once. The material sequenced was peripheral blood mononuclear cells (PBMCs), taken when the disease was refractory, from a patient treated with antithyroid drugs. The receptor set was obtained from a female donor with Graves disease.

This clonotype was seen many times. The chain is built from TRBV11-2 and TRBJ2-7; tentative D call: TRBD1 (5 bases). Trimming took off 6 bases at V and 0 bases at J, with 12 bases between the two ends. Germline CDR1 reads SGHAT; CDR2 reads FQNNGV. The CDR3 runs to 14 residues. The CDR3 protein is CASSPGPSSYEQYF. The DNA of the CDR3 is TGTGCCAGCAGTCCAGGGCCGAGCTCCTACGAGCAGTACTTC.

This clonotype was seen repeatedly, ten times or more. The CDR3 reads CASSRVLTGGYTF. The CDR3 region has the DNA TGTGCCAGCAGTCGGGTCCTAACGGGAGGCTACACCTTC. The chain joins TRBV12-3 or TRBV12-4 to TRBJ1-2; D unresolved. The CDR3 is 13 amino acids. V was trimmed by 5 bases and J by 8 bases, leaving 15 bases between them.

This clonotype has a count of ten or more. The gene calls are TRBV10-3 and TRBJ2-2, with TRBD2 matching over 12 bases. The CDR3 consists of 19 residues. V was pared by 6 bases and J by 4 bases, with 15 bases of the junction left unmatched. The germline CDR1 and CDR2 sequences are ENHRY and SYGVKD. The CDR3 bases are TGTGCCATCAGCCCTATCGGGGCTAGCGGGAGGGAATCCACCGGGGAGCTGTTTTTT. Its protein product is CAISPIGASGRESTGELFF.

This sequence joins TRBV19 and TRBJ1-4; D gene uncertain. The V and J ends lost 6 bases and 3 bases respectively, with 8 bases between them. The V gene's germline CDR1 is LNHDA and CDR2 SQIVND (reference sequence). This CDR3 is built from 13 residues. CDR3 amino acids: CASRSSSNEKLFF. CDR3 sequence (DNA): TGTGCCAGTAGAAGCTCGTCTAATGAAAAACTGTTTTTT. Based on the CDR3 plus reference TRBV19 and TRBJ1-4, the full variable domain is DGGITQSPKYLFRKEGQNVTLSCEQNLNHDAMYWYRQDPGQGLRLIYYSQIVNDFQKGDIAEGYSVSREKKESFPLTVTSAQKNPTAFYLCASRSSSNEKLFFGSGTQLSVL.

This rearrangement joins TRBV19 to TRBJ1-4, with D possibly being TRBD1 (6 bases). V was clipped by 5 bases and J by 4 bases, with 14 bases between them. This CDR3 region has 15 residues. CDR1 and CDR2 (germline): LNHDA, SQIVND (reference sequence). As DNA, the CDR3 is TGTGCCAGTAGTCGCACAGGGCTATATAATGAAAAACTGTTTTTT. It encodes CASSRTGLYNEKLFF.

This clonotype was seen at least ten times. The chain joins TRBV5-1 to TRBJ2-7; D tentatively reads TRBD1 or TRBD2 (5 bases each). V was clipped by 7 bases and J by 3 bases, with 14 bases between them. The CDR3 covers 13 residues. The germline V gene encodes CDR1 SGHRS and CDR2 YFSETQ. This chain's CDR3 is CASSGTANYEQYF. The DNA of the CDR3 is TGCGCCAGCTCCGGGACGGCCAACTACGAGCAGTACTTC.

This clonotype was picked up many times. V gene TRBV11-2 combines with J gene TRBJ2-5; TRBD2 matches 7 bases. Losses at the gene ends were 4 bases for V and 5 bases for J; bases not matched to a gene: 7. There are 14 residues in the CDR3. Germline CDR1 and CDR2: SGHAT and FQNNGV. CDR3 loop: CASSWREGRETQYF. CDR3 in DNA: TGTGCCAGCAGCTGGAGGGAGGGCCGGGAGACCCAGTACTTC.

This clonotype was found many times. The rearrangement links TRBV5-1 to TRBJ2-6, with a weak D call TRBD1 (6 bases). The CDR3 consists of 16 residues. The V gene's germline CDR1 is SGHRS and CDR2 YFSETQ. Trimming took 4 bases from V and 2 from J, leaving 13 bases between them. This CDR3 reads CASSTAGGAGANVLTF. CDR3 DNA: TGCGCCAGCAGCACGGCTGGGGGCGCTGGGGCCAACGTCCTGACTTTC.

This clonotype was counted ten times or more. J is TRBJ1-2 and V is TRBV7-9; D might be TRBD1 (6 bases). This CDR3 is built from 15 residues. The V gene lost 1 base and the J gene lost 6 bases, with 15 bases spanning the gap. CDR1 and CDR2 (germline): SEHNR, FQNEAQ (reference sequence). CDR3 coding DNA: TGTGCCAGCAGCTTAGTAGAGGGGGGATCTGATGGCTACACCTTC. This gives the protein CASSLVEGGSDGYTF.

The gene calls are TRBV3-1 and TRBJ2-7; unclear D gene. The CDR3 runs to 14 residues. Trimming stripped 2 bases from V and 3 bases from J, with 11 bases between. The germline CDR1 and CDR2 sequences are LGHDT and YNNKEL (reference sequence). CDR3 residues: CASSQREDIYEQYF. The CDR3 DNA sequence: TGTGCCAGCAGCCAAAGAGAAGATATCTACGAGCAGTACTTC.

This clonotype was seen ten or more times. This CDR3 reads CSATSNGADYGYTF. Here the CDR3 DNA reads TGCAGTGCTACATCCAATGGGGCAGACTATGGCTACACCTTC. The J gene is TRBJ1-2, the V gene TRBV20-1; D may be TRBD1 (5 bases). Trimming removed 4 bases at V and 3 bases at J, with 15 bases between. This CDR3 is built from 14 residues. The germline gives CDR1 DFQATT, CDR2 SNEGSKA (reference sequence).

There are a few counts of this clonotype. The V gene is TRBV7-8, the J gene TRBJ2-3; 7 bases are a match to TRBD2. Looked up from germline, CDR1 is SGHVS and CDR2 is FQNEAQ. CDR3 length equals 18 residues. Germline trimming cut 5 bases from V and 0 bases from J; bases unmatched to any gene: 14. CDR3 residues: CASSLGLALAASTDTQYF. CDR3 sequence (DNA): TGTGCCAGCAGCCTAGGACTTGCCCTAGCGGCTAGCACAGATACGCAGTATTTT.

The rearrangement joins TRBV12-5 to TRBJ2-6; D gene unclear. V shed 7 bases and J shed 0 bases, with 4 bases lying between them. Germline V CDR1 and CDR2: LGHNT, FRNRAP. There are 13 residues in the CDR3. In nucleotides, the CDR3 is TGTGCTAGTGCGGCCTCTGGGGCCAACGTCCTGACTTTC. It translates to CASAASGANVLTF.

The chain has TRBV7-8 and TRBJ2-7; tentatively, D is TRBD2 (5 bases). CDR3 length: 14 residues. CDR1 SGHVS and CDR2 FQNEAQ come from the germline V gene. V shed 5 bases and J shed 3 bases, with 14 bases lying between them. The CDR3 coding sequence is TGTGCCAGCAGCGCACGCCCAGGACTCTACGAGCAGTACTTC. Amino acids: CASSARPGLYEQYF.

This clonotype was seen a single time. The chain links TRBV3-1 to TRBJ2-7; a weak D match, TRBD2 (6 bases). This CDR3 is built from 14 residues. Germline CDR1 is LGHDT and CDR2 is YNNKEL (reference sequence). V dropped 1 base and J dropped 7 bases, with 14 bases sitting between them. Written as DNA, the CDR3 is TGTGCCAGCAGCCAAGGGGCGGGGCAGAGAGAGCAGTACTTC. Translating it yields CASSQGAGQREQYF.

The chain carries TRBV15 and TRBJ2-3; D assignment may be TRBD1 or TRBD2 (6 bases each). The germline V gene has CDR1 LNHNV and CDR2 YYDKDF (reference sequence). The germline V and J ends were trimmed by 4 bases and 0 bases, with 14 bases remaining between them. This CDR3 has 16 amino acids. DNA of the CDR3: TGTGCCACCAGCATCCTAGGGGGGAGAAGCACAGATACGCAGTATTTT. Translation gives CATSILGGRSTDTQYF.